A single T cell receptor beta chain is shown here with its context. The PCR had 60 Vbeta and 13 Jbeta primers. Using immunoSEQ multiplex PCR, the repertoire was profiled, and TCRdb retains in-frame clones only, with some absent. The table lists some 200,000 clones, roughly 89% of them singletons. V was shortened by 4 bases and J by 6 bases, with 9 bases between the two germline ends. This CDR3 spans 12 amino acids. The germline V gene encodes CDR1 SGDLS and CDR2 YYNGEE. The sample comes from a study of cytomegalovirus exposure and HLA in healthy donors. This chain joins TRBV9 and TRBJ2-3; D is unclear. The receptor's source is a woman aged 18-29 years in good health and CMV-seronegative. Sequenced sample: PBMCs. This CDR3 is CASSIGLDTQYF. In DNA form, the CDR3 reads TGTGCCAGCAGCATCGGGTTGGATACGCAGTATTTT.